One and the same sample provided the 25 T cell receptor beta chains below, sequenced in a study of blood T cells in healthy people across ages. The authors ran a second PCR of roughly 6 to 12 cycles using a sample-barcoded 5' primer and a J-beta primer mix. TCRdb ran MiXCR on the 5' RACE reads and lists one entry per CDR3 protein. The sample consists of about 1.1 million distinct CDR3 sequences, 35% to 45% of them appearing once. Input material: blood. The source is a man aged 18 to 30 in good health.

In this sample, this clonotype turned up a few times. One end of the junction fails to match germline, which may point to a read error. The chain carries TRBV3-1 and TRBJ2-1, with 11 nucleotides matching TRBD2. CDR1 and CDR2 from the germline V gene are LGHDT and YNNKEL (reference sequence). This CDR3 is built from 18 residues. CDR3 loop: CASSPTRHSGGDNNERFF. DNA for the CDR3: TGTGCCAGCAGCCCTACACGTCATAGCGGGGGGGATAACAATGAGCGGTTCTTC.

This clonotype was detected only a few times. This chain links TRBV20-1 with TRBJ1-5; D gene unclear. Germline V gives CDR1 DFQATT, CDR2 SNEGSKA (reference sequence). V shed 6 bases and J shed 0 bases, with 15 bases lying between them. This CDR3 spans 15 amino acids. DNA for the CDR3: TGCAGTGCAACGGAGGTCCAGCATAGCAATCAGCCCCAGCATTTT. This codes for CSATEVQHSNQPQHF.

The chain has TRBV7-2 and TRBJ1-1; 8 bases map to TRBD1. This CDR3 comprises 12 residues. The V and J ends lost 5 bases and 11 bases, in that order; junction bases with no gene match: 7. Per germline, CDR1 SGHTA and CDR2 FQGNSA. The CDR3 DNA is TGTGCCAGCAGCCGCTCGACAGGGGTGGCTTTCTTT. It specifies CASSRSTGVAFF.

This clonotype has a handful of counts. CDR3 amino acids: CASSPAGDMNTEAFF. Written as DNA, the CDR3 is TGTGCCAGCAGCCCCGCGGGGGACATGAACACTGAAGCTTTCTTT. J is TRBJ1-1 and V is TRBV7-2, with D maybe TRBD1 (6 bases). The V and J ends lost 5 bases and 0 bases respectively, with 13 bases between them. CDR1 and CDR2 (germline): SGHTA, FQGNSA. This CDR3 has 15 amino acids.

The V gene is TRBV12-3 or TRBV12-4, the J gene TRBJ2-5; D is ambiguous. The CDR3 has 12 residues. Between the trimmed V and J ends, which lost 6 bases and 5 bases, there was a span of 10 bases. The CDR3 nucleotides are TGTGCCAGCAGCAATGAGAGGGAGACCCAGTACTTC. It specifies CASSNERETQYF.

This CDR3 reads CASGPMAEQYF. The CDR3 DNA sequence: TGTGCCAGCGGGCCTATGGCGGAGCAGTACTTC. This chain connects TRBV25-1 to TRBJ2-7; the D is unclear. The V end lost 8 bases, the J end lost 7 bases, and 12 bases lay between the germline ends. Germline V CDR1 and CDR2: MGHDK, SYGVNS. The CDR3 runs 11 residues.

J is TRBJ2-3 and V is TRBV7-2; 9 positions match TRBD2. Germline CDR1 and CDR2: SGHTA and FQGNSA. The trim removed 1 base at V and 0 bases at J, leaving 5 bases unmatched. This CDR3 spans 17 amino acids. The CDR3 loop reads CASSLGTSVLSTDTQYF. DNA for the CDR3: TGTGCCAGCAGCTTAGGGACTAGCGTCCTAAGCACAGATACGCAGTATTTT.

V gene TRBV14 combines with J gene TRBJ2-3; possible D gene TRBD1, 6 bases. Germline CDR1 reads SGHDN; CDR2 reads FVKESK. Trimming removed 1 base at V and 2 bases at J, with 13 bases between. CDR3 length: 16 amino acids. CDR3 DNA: TGTGCCAGCAGCCAAGGGGAGAACAGGGACACAGATACGCAGTATTTT. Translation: CASSQGENRDTDTQYF.

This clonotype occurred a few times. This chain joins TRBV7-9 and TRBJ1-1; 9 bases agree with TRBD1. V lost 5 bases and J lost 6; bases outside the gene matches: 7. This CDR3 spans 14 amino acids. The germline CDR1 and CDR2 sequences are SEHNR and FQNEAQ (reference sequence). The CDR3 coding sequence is TGTGCCAGCAGCCACGACAGGGGGGGCCCTGAAGCTTTCTTT. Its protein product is CASSHDRGGPEAFF.

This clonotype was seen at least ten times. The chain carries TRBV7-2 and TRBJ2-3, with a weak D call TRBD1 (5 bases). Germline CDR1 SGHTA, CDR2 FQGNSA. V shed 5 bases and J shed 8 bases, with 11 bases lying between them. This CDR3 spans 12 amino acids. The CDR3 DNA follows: TGTGCCAGCAGCCTGGACACCGGTACGCAGTATTTT. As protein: CASSLDTGTQYF.

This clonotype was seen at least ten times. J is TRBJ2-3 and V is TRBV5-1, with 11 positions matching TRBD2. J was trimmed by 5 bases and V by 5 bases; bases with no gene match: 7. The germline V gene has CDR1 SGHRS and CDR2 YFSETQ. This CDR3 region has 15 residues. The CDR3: CASRELAGVQDTQYF. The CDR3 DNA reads TGCGCCAGCAGGGAACTAGCGGGGGTTCAAGATACGCAGTATTTT.

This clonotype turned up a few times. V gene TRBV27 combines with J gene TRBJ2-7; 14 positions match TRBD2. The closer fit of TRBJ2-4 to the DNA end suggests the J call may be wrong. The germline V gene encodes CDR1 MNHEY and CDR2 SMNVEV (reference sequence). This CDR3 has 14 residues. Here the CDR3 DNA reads TGTGCCAGCAGTATGACTAGCGGGGGGGACATTCAGTACTTC. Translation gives CASSMTSGGDIQYF.

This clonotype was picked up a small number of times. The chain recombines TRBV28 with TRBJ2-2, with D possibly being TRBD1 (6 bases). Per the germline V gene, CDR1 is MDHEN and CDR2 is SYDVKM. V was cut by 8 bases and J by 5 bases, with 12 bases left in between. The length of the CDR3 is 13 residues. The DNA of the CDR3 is TGTGCCAGCGGAACACAGGGAACCGGGGAGCTGTTTTTT. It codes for CASGTQGTGELFF.

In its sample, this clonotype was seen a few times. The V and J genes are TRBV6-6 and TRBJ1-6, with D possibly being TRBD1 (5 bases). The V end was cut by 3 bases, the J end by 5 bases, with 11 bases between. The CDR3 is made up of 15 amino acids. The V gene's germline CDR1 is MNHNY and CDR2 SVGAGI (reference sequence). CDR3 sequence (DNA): TGTGCCAGCAGTTATCGTGGCAGGGATAATTCACCCCTCCACTTT. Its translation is CASSYRGRDNSPLHF.

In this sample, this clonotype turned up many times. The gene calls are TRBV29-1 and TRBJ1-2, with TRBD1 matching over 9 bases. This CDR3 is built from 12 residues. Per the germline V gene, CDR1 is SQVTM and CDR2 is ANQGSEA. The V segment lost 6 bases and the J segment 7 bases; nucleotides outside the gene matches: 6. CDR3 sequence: CSVGGTGSGYTF. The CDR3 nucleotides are TGCAGCGTCGGAGGGACAGGGTCTGGCTACACCTTC.

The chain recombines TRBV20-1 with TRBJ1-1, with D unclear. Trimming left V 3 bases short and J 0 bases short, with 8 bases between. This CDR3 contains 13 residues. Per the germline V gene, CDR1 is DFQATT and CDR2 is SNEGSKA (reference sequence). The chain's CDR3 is CSARDHMNTEAFF. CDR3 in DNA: TGCAGTGCTAGGGATCATATGAACACTGAAGCTTTCTTT.

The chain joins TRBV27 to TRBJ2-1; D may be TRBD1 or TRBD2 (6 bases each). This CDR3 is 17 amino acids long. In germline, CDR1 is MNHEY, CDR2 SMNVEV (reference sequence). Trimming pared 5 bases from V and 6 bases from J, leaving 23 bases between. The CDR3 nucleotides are TGTGCCAGCAGTCAAACCGGGGGCCCCGAACTCCCCAATGAGCAGTTCTTC. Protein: CASSQTGGPELPNEQFF.

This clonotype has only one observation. The CDR3 sequence is CSALWNEQFF. The CDR3 nucleotides read TGCAGTGCTCTTTGGAATGAGCAGTTCTTC. The chain employs TRBV20-1 and TRBJ2-1, with D uncertain. The CDR3 loop spans 10 amino acids. The V and J ends lost 5 bases and 7 bases respectively, with 6 bases between them. In germline, CDR1 is DFQATT, CDR2 SNEGSKA (reference sequence).

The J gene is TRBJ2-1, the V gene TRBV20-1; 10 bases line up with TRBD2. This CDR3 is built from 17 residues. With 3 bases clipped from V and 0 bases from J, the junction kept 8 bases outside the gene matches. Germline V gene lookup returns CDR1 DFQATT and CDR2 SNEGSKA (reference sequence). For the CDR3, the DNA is TGCAGTGCTAGTTCCCCTAGCGGGGGAGTCTCCTACAATGAGCAGTTCTTC. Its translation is CSASSPSGGVSYNEQFF.

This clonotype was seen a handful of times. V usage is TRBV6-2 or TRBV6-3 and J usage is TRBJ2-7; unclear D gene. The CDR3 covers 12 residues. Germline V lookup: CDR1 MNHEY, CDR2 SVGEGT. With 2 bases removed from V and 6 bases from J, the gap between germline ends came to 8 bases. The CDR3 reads CASSYAVGEQYF. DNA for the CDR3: TGTGCCAGCAGTTACGCCGTAGGCGAGCAGTACTTC.

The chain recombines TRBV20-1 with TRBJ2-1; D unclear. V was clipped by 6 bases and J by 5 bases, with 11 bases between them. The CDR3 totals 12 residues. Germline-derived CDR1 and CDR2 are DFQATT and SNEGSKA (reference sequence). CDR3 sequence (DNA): TGCAGTGCCAATACAGAAGACAATGAGCAGTTCTTC. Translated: CSANTEDNEQFF.

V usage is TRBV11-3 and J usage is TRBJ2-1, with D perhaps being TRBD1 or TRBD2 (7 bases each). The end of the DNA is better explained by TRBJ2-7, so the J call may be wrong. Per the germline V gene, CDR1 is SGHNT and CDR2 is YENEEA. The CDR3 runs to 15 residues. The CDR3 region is CASSSGGGSYNEQYF. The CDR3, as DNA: TGTGCCAGCAGCTCAGGGGGGGGCTCCTACAATGAGCAGTACTTC.

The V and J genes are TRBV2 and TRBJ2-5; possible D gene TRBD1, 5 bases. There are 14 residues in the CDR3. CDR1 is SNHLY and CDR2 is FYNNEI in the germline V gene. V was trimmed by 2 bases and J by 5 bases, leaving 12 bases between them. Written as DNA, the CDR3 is TGTGCCAGCAGTGAACAGTTAGCAGGGGAGACCCAGTACTTC. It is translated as CASSEQLAGETQYF.

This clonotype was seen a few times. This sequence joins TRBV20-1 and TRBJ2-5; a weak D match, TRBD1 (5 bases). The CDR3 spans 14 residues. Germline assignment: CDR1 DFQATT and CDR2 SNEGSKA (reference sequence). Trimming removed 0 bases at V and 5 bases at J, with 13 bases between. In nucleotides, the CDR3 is TGCAGTGCTAGAGATCCCCAGGGTAGGGAGACCCAGTACTTC. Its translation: CSARDPQGRETQYF.

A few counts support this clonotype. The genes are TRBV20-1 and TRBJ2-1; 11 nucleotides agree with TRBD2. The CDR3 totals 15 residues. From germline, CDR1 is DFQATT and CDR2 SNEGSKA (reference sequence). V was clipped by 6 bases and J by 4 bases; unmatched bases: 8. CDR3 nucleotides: TGCAGTGCCTTAGCGGGGGGGGCAAATTACAATGAGCAGTTCTTC. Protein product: CSALAGGANYNEQFF.